This TCR beta chain was recovered during a study of blood T cell repertoires in COVID-19. TCRdb keeps only in-frame clones here, not all; method: immunoSEQ multiplex PCR. The table records 250,000 or so clones, 75% to 90% of them present only once. V shed 4 bases and J shed 4 bases, with 13 bases lying between them. The CDR3 loop spans 14 amino acids. Germline CDR1 and CDR2: MDHEN and SYDVKM. The chain combines TRBV28 with TRBJ1-2, with no clear D. The sequence was obtained from a woman aged 25-40 years with acute COVID-19. The sequencing sample was made of PBMCs or T cells enriched from blood (not recorded which). CDR3 protein: CASSSATESYGYTF. CDR3 in DNA: TGTGCCAGCAGTTCGGCGACGGAGAGCTATGGCTACACCTTC.